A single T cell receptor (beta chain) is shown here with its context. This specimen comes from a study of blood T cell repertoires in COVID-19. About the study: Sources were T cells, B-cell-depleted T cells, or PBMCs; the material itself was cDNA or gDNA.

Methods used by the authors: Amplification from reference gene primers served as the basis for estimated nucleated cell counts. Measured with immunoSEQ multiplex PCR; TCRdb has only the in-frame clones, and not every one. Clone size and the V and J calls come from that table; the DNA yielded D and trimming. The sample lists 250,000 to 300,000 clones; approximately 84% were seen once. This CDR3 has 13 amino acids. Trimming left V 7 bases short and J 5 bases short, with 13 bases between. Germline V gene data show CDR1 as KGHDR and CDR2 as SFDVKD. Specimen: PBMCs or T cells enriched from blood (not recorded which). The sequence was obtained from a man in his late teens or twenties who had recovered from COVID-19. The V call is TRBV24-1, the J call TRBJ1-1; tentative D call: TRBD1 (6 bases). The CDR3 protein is CATREQGETEAFF. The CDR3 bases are TGTGCCACCAGAGAACAGGGAGAAACTGAAGCTTTCTTT.